This T cell receptor beta chain was sequenced for a study of cytomegalovirus exposure and HLA in healthy donors. Whole-study context: Ancestry clustering placed around 80% of around 400 genotyped donors in the Caucasian-associated cluster.

Comments on this clone: Its matching antigen is unknown.

Germline CDR1 is MNHNS and CDR2 is SASEGT. This CDR3 spans 15 amino acids. V was shortened by 6 bases and J by 7 bases, with 19 bases between the two germline ends. Primers for the PCR totalled 60 Vbeta and 13 Jbeta. TCRdb's copy holds only in-frame clones and misses some; the assay was immunoSEQ multiplex PCR. The sample lists 100,000 to 150,000 clones, 72% occurring once. Study-level points and caveats: Among TCR sequences, most were rare, though some public TCRs appeared in many donors. HLA alleles showed associations with some 15,000 TCR beta sequences in a later analysis, at a 0.05 false discovery rate.

The rearrangement uses TRBV6-1 and TRBJ1-5, with D maybe TRBD1 (6 bases). Source material: PBMCs. The TCR comes from a man aged 25-45 years in good health and CMV-seronegative. The CDR3 is CASRGYTGLGQPQHF. The CDR3 coding sequence is TGTGCCAGCAGAGGTTATACAGGGTTGGGGCAGCCCCAGCATTTT.